This TCR beta chain was captured in a study of OX40 agonist ivuxolimab in advanced cancers. Study results and limitations: CD8+ T cells were the subset that, on average, had more expanded clones than CD4+.

Details on this clone: The target antigen is unknown. A junction boundary mismatches the germline segment, possibly from a read error.

Sequencing was performed with immunoSEQ multiplex PCR; in TCRdb, only in-frame clones are kept and a portion is missing. The sample holds 65,000 to 95,000 clones, more than 85% seen once. The germline CDR1 and CDR2 sequences are SSHAT and FNYEAQ (reference sequence). The CDR3 runs 16 residues. The specimen comprised CD4+ or CD8+ T cells sorted from blood, sampled in a trial of the OX40 agonist ivuxolimab. The sequence came from an adult with an advanced solid tumor such as melanoma, head and neck, liver or kidney cancer. This chain links TRBV7-7 with TRBJ2-3; the match to TRBD2 covers 12 bases. The DNA of the CDR3 is TGTGCTAGCAGCCCAGGGACTAGCGGGCGCACAGATACGCAGTATTTT. This encodes CASSPGTSGRTDTQYF.